This entry features one T cell receptor beta chain sequence. Per the authors' pipeline: By means of reference gene primer amplification, nucleated cell counts were estimated. Libraries were prepared by immunoSEQ multiplex PCR; TCRdb keeps only in-frame clonotypes and omits some of them. From that table come the V and J calls and clone size; the DNA was used to work out D and trimming. The top ten clones hold 0.7% to 0.8% of a sample with around 210,000 clones, roughly nine tenths of them seen once. This entry comes from a study of blood T cell repertoires in COVID-19. CDR3 size: 16 residues. Germline V lookup: CDR1 SEHNR, CDR2 FQNEAQ (reference sequence). V gave up 5 bases and J gave up 2 bases, with 18 bases separating them.

The rearrangement links TRBV7-9 to TRBJ1-2; D remains ambiguous. The source material was peripheral blood. The sequence derives from a woman in her seventies with acute or convalescent COVID-19. In DNA form, the CDR3 reads TGTGCCAGCAGCCGGTCCAGTATGGAGGTGAACTATGGCTACACCTTC. The encoded protein is CASSRSSMEVNYGYTF.